This section outlines one T cell receptor beta chain sequence together with its context. Its antigen is not identified. The time point denotes: persistent/refractory GD, antithyroid drugs over 5 years with positive TRAb. PBMC RNA served as the TCR library source. The patients were drawn from one endocrinology department in Xi'an, China. The collection involved drawing 8 to 9 milliliters of peripheral blood into EDTA tubes. Researchers made TCR beta libraries by using iRepertoire HTBI primers and running Arm-PCR on CDR3 regions. TCRdb passed the multiplex PCR reads through MiXCR, listing each CDR3 protein once. The sample consists of approximately 400,000 distinct CDR3 sequences, about a quarter of them appearing once. The data originate from a study of regulatory T cells in long-lasting Graves disease. Looking at the study overall: The definition of persistent Graves' disease was over 5 years of antithyroid drugs with positive TSH receptor antibodies.

The germline V gene encodes CDR1 ENHRY and CDR2 SYGVKD. The junction had 9 bases not matched to a gene; V was cut back by 8 bases and J by 7 bases. This CDR3 spans 14 amino acids. Findings and limits, study-wide: Persistent patients shared 2,500 to 3,000 public clonotypes among themselves. Newly diagnosed patients shared fewer, at some 900.

The chain recombines TRBV10-3 with TRBJ2-7; TRBD2 aligns across 12 bases. The starting material was peripheral blood mononuclear cells (PBMCs), obtained when the disease was refractory, from a patient treated with antithyroid drugs. The TCR originated in a female donor with Graves disease. The CDR3 DNA reads TGTGCCATCGGACTAGCGGGACAGAGCGGGGAGCAGTACTTC. This codes for CAIGLAGQSGEQYF.